This paragraph reports one TCR beta chain. The antigen is unknown. This specimen belongs to a study of shared clonotypes between healthy human individuals. Study-wide results and caveats: Depth of sequencing was expected to influence donor clonotype sharing.

Trimming stripped 2 bases from V and 4 bases from J, with 8 bases between. Germline V gene lookup returns CDR1 SQVTM and CDR2 ANQGSEA. The CDR3 loop spans 13 amino acids. TCRdb's table, derived via immunoSEQ multiplex PCR, lists solely in-frame clones and lacks some. The table includes about 1 million clones, roughly 80% detected once. This receptor was identified in a man in his late teens or twenties in good health. Sequencing was done on a sample of memory CD4+ T cells sorted from blood. Described subset: CD45RA-negative fraction. The chain uses TRBV29-1 and TRBJ2-2; D tentatively fits TRBD1 or TRBD2 (5 bases each). In DNA form, the CDR3 reads TGCAGCGTTGAAAGGGACCTCACCGGGGAGCTGTTTTTT. The encoded protein is CSVERDLTGELFF.